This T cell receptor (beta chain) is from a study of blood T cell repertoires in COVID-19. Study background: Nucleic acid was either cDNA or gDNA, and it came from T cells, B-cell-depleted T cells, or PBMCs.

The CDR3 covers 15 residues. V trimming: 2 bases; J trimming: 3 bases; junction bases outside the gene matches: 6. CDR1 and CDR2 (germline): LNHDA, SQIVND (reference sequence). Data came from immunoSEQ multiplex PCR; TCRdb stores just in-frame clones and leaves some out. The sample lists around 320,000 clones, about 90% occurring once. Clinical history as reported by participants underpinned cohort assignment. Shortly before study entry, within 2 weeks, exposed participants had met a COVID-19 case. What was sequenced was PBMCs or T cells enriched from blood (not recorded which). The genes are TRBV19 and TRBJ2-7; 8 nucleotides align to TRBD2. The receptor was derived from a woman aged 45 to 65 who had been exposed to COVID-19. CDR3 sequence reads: CASSIQAGASYEQYF. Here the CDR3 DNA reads TGTGCCAGTAGTATACAAGCGGGAGCGAGCTACGAGCAGTACTTC.